This T cell receptor beta chain emerged from a study of T cells in tumors after PD-1 blockade. Background on the study: No patient had prior checkpoint blockade, systemic immunosuppression, or radiotherapy within 4 weeks.

Here immunoSEQ multiplex PCR was the method, and the copy in TCRdb shows in-frame clones only, minus some. The data contain around 60,000 clones, about 82% of them singletons. Germline V lookup: CDR1 MRHNA, CDR2 SNTAGT. This CDR3 has 13 residues. Trimming at V came to 5 bases and at J to 12 bases, leaving 9 bases not matched to a gene. Specimen: PBMCs, collected before anti-PD-1 treatment. The rearrangement joins TRBV6-4 to TRBJ2-1; 8 bases match TRBD1. This receptor was obtained from a human donor with basal cell carcinoma. Written as DNA, the CDR3 is TGTGCCAGCAGTCCGACAGGGGAAAGAGGGCAGTTCTTC. Amino acid sequence: CASSPTGERGQFF.